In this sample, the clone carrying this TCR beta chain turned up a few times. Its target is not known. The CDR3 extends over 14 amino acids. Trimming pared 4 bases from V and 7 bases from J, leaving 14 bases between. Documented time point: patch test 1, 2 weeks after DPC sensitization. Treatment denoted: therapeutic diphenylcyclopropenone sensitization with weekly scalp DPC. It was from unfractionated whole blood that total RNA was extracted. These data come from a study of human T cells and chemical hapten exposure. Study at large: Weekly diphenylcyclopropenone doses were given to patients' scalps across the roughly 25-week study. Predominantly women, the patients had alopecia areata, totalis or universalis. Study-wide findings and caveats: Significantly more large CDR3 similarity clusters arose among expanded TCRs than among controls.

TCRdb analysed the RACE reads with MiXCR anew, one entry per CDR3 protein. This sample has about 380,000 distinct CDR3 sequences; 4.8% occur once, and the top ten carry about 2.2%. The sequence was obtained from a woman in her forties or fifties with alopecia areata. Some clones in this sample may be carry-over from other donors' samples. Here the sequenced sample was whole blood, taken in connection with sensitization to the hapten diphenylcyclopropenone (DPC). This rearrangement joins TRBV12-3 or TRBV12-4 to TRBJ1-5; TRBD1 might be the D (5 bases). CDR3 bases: TGTGCCAGCAGTTCGGACAAGGCCCGCCAGCCCCAGCATTTT. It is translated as CASSSDKARQPQHF.